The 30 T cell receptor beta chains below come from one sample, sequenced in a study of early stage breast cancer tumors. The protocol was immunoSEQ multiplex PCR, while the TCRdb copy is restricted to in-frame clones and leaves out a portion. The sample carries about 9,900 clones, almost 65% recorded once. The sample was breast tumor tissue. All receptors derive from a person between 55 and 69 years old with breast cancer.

The CDR3 sequence is CASSPTAKGTDTQYF. CDR3 nucleotide sequence: TGTGCCAGCAGCCCCACTGCGAAAGGGACAGATACGCAGTATTTT. The chain uses TRBV7-2 and TRBJ2-3; D call uncertain. This CDR3 is built from 15 residues. Germline CDR1 and CDR2: SGHTA and FQGNSA. V lost 5 bases and J lost 3, with 15 bases in between. Filled out from reference TRBV7-2 and TRBJ2-3, the complete variable domain reads GAGVSQSPSNKVTEKGKDVELRCDPISGHTALYWYRQSLGQGLEFLIYFQGNSAPDKSGLPSDRFSAERTGGSVSTLTIQRTQQEDSAVYLCASSPTAKGTDTQYFGPGTRLTVL.

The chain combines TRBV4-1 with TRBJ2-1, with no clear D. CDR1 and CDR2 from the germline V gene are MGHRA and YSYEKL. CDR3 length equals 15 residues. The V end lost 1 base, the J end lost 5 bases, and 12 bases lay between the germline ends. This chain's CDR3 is CASSQGLGGHNEQFF. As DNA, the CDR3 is TGCGCCAGCAGCCAAGGGCTGGGCGGCCACAATGAGCAGTTCTTC.

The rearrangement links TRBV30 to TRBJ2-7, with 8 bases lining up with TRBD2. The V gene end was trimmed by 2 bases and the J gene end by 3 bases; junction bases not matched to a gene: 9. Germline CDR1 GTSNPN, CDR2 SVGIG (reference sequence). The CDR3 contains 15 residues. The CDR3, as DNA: TGTGCCTGGAGTCCACGGGGGACTAGAATCTACGAGCAGTACTTC. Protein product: CAWSPRGTRIYEQYF.

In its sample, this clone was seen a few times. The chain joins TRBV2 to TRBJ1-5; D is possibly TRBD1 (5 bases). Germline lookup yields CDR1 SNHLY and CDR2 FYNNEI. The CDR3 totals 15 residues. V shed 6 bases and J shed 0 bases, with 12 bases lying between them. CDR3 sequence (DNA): TGTGCCAGCAGGAAGGGGCGGATTAGCAATCAGCCCCAGCATTTT. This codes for CASRKGRISNQPQHF.

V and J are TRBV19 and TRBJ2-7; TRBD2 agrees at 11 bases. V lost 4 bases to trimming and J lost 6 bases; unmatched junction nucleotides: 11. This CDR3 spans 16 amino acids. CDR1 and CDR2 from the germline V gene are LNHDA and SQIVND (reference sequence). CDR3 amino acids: CASSTVAGGPLSEQYF. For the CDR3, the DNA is TGTGCCAGTAGTACGGTAGCGGGGGGGCCTCTGTCCGAGCAGTACTTC.

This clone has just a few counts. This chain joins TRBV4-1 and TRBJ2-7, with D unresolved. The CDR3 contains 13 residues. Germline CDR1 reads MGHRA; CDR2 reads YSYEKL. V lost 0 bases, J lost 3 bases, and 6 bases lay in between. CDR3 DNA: TGCGCCAGCAGCCAAGATAGATACTACGAGCAGTACTTC. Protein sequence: CASSQDRYYEQYF.

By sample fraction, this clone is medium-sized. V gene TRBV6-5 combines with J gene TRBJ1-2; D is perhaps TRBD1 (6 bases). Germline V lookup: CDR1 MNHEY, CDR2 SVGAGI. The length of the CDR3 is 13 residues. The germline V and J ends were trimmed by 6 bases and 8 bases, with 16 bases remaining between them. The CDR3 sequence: CASSVTGMDGYTF. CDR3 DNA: TGTGCCAGCAGCGTTACAGGGATGGACGGCTACACCTTC.

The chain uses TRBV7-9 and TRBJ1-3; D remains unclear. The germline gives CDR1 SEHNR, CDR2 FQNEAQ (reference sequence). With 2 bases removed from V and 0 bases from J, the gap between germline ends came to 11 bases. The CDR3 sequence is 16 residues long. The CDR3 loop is CASSLSTGFSGNTIYF. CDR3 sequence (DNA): TGTGCCAGCAGCTTATCTACGGGCTTCTCTGGAAACACCATATATTTT.

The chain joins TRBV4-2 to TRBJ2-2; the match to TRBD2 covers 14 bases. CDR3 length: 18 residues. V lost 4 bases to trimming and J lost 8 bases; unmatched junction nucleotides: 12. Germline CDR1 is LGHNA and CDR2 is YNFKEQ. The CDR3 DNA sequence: TGTGCCAGCAGCCTCAAGGGACTAGCGGGAGATTCCGGAGGGGAGCTGTTTTTT. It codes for CASSLKGLAGDSGGELFF.

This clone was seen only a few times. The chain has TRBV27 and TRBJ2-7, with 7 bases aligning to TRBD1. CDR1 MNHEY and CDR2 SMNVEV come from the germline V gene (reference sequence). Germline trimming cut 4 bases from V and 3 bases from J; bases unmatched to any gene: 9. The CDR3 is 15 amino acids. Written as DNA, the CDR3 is TGTGCCAGCAGTTCATACAGGGGTCTACTCTACGAGCAGTACTTC. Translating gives CASSSYRGLLYEQYF.

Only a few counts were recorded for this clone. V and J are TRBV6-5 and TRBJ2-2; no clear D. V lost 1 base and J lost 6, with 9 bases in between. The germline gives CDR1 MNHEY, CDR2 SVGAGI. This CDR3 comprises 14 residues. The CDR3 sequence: CASSYFSRAGELFF. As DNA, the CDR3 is TGTGCCAGCAGTTACTTTTCAAGGGCCGGGGAGCTGTTTTTT.

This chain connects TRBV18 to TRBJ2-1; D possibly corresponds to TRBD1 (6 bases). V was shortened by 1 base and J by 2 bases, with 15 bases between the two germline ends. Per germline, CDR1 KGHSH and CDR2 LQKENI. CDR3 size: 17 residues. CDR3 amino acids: CASSPLVGTNTYNEQFF. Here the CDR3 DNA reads TGTGCCAGCTCACCACTAGTGGGGACAAACACCTACAATGAGCAGTTCTTC.

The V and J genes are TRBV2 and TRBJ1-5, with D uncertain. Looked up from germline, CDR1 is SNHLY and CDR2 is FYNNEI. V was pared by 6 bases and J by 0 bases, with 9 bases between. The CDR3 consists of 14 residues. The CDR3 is CASRWQNSNQPQHF. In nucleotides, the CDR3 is TGTGCCAGCAGGTGGCAGAATAGCAATCAGCCCCAGCATTTT.

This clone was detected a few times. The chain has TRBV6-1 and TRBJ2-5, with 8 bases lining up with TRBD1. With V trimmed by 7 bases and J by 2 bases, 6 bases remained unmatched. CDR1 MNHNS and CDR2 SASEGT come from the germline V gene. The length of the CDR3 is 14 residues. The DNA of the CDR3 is TGTGCCAGCAATCTCGGACAGGGTCAAGAGACCCAGTACTTC. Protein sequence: CASNLGQGQETQYF.

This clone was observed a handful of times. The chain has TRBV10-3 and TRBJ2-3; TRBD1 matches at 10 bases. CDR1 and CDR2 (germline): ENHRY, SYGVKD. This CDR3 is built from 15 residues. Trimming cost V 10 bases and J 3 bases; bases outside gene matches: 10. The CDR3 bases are TGTGCCAGCAGGGGGACAGGGGCGGCGACAGATACGCAGTATTTT. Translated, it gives CASRGTGAATDTQYF.

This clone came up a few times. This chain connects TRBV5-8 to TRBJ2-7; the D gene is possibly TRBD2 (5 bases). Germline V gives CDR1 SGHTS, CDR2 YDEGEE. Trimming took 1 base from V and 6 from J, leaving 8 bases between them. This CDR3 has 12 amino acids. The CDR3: CASSLRGSEQYF. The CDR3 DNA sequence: TGTGCCAGCAGCTTGAGAGGGAGCGAGCAGTACTTC.

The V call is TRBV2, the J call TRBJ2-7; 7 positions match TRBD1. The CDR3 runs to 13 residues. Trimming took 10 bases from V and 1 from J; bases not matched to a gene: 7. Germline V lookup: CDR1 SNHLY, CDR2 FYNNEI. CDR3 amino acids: CATRDRVSYEQYF. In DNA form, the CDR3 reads TGTGCCACCCGAGACAGGGTATCCTACGAGCAGTACTTC.

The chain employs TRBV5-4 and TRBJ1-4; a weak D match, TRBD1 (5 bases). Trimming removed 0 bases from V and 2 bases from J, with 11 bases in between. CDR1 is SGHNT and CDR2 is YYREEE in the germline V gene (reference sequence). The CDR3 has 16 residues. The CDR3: CASSLGGAATNEKLFF. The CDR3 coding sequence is TGTGCCAGCAGCTTGGGTGGGGCCGCGACTAATGAAAAACTGTTTTTT. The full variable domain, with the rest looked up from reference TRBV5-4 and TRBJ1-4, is ETGVTQSPTHLIKTRGQQVTLRCSSQSGHNTVSWYQQALGQGPQFIFQYYREEENGRGNFPPRFSGLQFPNYSSELNVNALELDDSALYLCASSLGGAATNEKLFFGSGTQLSVL.

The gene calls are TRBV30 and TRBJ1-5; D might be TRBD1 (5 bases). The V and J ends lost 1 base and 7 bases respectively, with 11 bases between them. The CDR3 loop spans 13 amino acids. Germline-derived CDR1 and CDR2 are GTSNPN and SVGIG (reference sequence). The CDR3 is CAWSDQGKQPQHF. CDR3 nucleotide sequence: TGTGCCTGGAGTGATCAGGGAAAGCAGCCCCAGCATTTT.

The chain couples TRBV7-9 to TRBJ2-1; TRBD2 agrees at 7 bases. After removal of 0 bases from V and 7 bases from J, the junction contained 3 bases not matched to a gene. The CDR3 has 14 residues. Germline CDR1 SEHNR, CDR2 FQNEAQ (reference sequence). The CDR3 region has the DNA TGTGCCAGCAGCTTAGCGGGAGGGGTAAATGAGCAGTTCTTC. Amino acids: CASSLAGGVNEQFF. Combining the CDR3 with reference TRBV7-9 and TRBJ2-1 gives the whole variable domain DTGVSQNPRHKITKRGQNVTFRCDPISEHNRLYWYRQTLGQGPEFLTYFQNEAQLEKSRLLSDRFSAERPKGSFSTLEIQRTEQGDSAMYLCASSLAGGVNEQFFGPGTRLTVL.

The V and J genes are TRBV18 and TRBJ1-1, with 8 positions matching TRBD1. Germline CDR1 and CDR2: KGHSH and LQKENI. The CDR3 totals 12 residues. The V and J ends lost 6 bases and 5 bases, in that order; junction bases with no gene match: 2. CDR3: CASSTGDTEAFF. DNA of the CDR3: TGTGCCAGCTCGACAGGGGATACTGAAGCTTTCTTT.

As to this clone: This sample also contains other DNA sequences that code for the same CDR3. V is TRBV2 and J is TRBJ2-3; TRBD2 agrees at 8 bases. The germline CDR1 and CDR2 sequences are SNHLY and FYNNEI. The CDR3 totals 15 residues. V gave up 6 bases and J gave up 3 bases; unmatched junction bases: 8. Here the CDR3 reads CASRRAGVRTDTQYF. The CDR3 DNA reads TGTGCCAGCAGGCGAGCGGGAGTTCGAACAGATACGCAGTATTTT. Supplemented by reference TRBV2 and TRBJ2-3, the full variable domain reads EPEVTQTPSHQVTQMGQEVILRCVPISNHLYFYWYRQILGQKVEFLVSFYNNEISEKSEIFDDQFSVERPDGSNFTLKIRSTKLEDSAMYFCASRRAGVRTDTQYFGPGTRLTVL.

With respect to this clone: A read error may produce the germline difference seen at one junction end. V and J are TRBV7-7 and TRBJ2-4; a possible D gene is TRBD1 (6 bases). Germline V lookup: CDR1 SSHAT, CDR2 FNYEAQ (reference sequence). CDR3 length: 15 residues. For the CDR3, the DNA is TGTGCTAGCAGCTTAGCAGGGGAAGGTGGAAACATTCAGTACTTC. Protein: CASSLAGEGGNIQYF.

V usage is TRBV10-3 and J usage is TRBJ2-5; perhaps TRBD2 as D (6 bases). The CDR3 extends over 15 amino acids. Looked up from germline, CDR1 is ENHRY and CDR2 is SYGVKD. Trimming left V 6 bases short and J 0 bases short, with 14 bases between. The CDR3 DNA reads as TGTGCCATCAGCAGGGACTCGGTAAACCAAGAGACCCAGTACTTC. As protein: CAISRDSVNQETQYF.

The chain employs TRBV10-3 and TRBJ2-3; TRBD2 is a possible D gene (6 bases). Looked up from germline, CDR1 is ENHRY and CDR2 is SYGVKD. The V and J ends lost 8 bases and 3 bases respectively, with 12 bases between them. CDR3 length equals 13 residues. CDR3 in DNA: TGTGCCATCGGGTTCGCGGGAACAGATACGCAGTATTTT. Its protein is CAIGFAGTDTQYF.

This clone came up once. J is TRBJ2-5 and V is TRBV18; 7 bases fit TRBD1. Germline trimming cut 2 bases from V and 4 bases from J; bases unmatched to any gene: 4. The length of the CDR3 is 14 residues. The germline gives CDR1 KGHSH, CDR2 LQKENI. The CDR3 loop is CASSPLSGGETQYF. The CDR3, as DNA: TGTGCCAGCTCACCATTGTCAGGGGGAGAGACCCAGTACTTC.

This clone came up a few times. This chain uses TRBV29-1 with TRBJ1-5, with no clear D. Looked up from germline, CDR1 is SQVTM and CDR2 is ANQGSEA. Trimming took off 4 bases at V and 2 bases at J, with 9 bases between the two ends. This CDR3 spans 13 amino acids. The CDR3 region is CSVVVEGNQPQHF. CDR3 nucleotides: TGCAGCGTTGTCGTGGAGGGCAATCAGCCCCAGCATTTT.

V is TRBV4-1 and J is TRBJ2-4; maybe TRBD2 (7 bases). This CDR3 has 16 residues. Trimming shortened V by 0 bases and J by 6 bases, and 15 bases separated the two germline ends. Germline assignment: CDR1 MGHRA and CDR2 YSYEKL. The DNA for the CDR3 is TGCGCCAGCAGCCAAGATGGGGGGGCAATTTTAAACATTCAGTACTTC. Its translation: CASSQDGGAILNIQYF.

CDR3 DNA sequence: TGTGCCAGCAGTGAAGTGGACTCCAATGAGCAGTTCTTC. It is translated as CASSEVDSNEQFF. The V and J genes are TRBV6-4 and TRBJ2-1; perhaps TRBD2 as D (5 bases). CDR3 size: 13 residues. CDR1 and CDR2 (germline): MRHNA, SNTAGT. V shed 3 bases and J shed 6 bases, with 9 bases lying between them.

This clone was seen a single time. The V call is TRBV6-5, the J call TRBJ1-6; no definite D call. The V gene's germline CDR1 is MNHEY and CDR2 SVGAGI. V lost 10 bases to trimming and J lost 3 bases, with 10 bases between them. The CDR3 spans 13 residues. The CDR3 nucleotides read TGTGCCACCTTGAAGGACTATAATTCACCCCTCCACTTT. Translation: CATLKDYNSPLHF.